This is a list of T cell receptor beta chains from one sample in a study of technical replicates of blood from a handful of donors. The assay was immunoSEQ multiplex PCR, and TCRdb's table has in-frame clones only and misses some. The table shows about 80,000 clones, with around nine tenths occurring only once. Input material: T cells isolated from PBMCs. These receptors were taken from a human donor in good health. Both conserved end residues are part of each CDR3. The listing skips clone size in some rows; elsewhere it reads once, few, many or a size class.

J,V,size,CDR3
TRBJ2-7,TRBV14,.,CASSQVWVAVSYEQYF
TRBJ1-2,TRBV9,.,CASSVEWGPGQGRGYTF
TRBJ2-5,TRBV7-2,.,CASRGPGGVLPQYF
TRBJ1-4,TRBV2,.,CASSERGSNEKLFF
TRBJ1-5,TRBV6-6,.,CASRPGWSRQPQHF
TRBJ2-7,TRBV6-6,.,CASSSRQTYEQYF
TRBJ1-1,TRBV28,.,CASSIPQGNTEAFF
TRBJ2-1,TRBV11-2,.,CASSIRPNSREGRNEQFF
TRBJ2-7,TRBV7-3,.,CASSFGTSGNYEQYF
TRBJ2-7,TRBV5-6,once,CASSLAVYVLDEQYF